This T cell receptor (beta chain) came from a study of T-cell reconstitution after alpha-beta-depleted transplantation in children. As to this clonotype: What it binds is not known.

Unique molecular identifiers were incorporated during preparation of the TCRbeta library. MiXCR, applied by TCRdb to the PCR reads, yields one record per CDR3 protein. The profile shows about 600,000 distinct CDR3 sequences, more than 20% of them singletons. The CDR3 is made up of 16 amino acids. Trimming cost V 5 bases and J 3 bases; bases outside gene matches: 10. Germline loops: CDR1 SGHTA, CDR2 FQGNSA. The study, taken as a whole, reports: The high TCRbeta diversity at day 60 in some patients came from surviving recipient T cells and thymic progenitors. Expanded clones from the graft, numbering several hundred, reportedly supplied alpha-beta T cells about two months after transplant. A year post-transplant, T-cell counts and diversity derived mostly from newly produced T cells.

The sample consisted of PBMCs, mostly from graft donor cells, taken 360 days after TCRalphabeta/CD19-depleted stem cell transplant. This sequence joins TRBV7-2 and TRBJ1-5; 7 positions match TRBD1. This TCR came from a boy under three years old who had a stem cell transplant for acute myeloid leukemia, so the T cells may come from the graft donor. The CDR3 reads CASSIQGSPLNQPQHF. The CDR3, as DNA: TGTGCCAGCAGCATACAGGGGAGCCCCCTCAATCAGCCCCAGCATTTT.